This T cell receptor (beta chain) was retrieved from a study of blood T cell repertoires in COVID-19 (dated by TCRdb to about 2020). Study-wide context: Samples covering the acute and convalescent phases of COVID-19 were provided by collaborators in the United States, Italy and Spain. The dataset comprised deeply sampled blood TCRbeta repertoires from subjects exposed to, actively infected with, or recovered from COVID-19. Sample metadata almost always included a de-identified subject ID, COVID-19 status, age in years and sex. The samples were drawn from the first 160 participants of the ongoing ImmuneRACE study and from 950 to 1,500 subjects provided by 6 global collaborators. The repertoires were released in a freely available public database meant as a resource for research on the immune response to SARS-CoV-2. The material from the prospective study consisted of cDNA or gDNA derived from T cells, B-cell-depleted T cells, or PBMCs. Where HLA class I and class II types were available, the types were taken from metadata supplied by the sample provider, not from assay-based typing.

Trimming removed 0 bases from V and 1 base from J, leaving 4 bases between the germline ends. The CDR3 spans 13 residues, from the cysteine through the phenylalanine. Only the CDR3 DNA stays, 39 bases, in frame from base 1. As encoded in the germline V gene, CDR1 is SGHRS while CDR2 is YFSETQ. This clone was counted once. The specificity of this receptor is unknown. No qualities accompany the bases; no much larger clone lies one base away. What the authors observed across the whole study: The quantity of clinical and demographic metadata differed by source and by participant and was supplied without curation.

Participants in the prospective study were enrolled through a virtual design, were aged roughly 18 to 90 years, and lived in roughly 26 United States geographic areas. To assign participants to cohorts, the prospective study relied on clinical history that participants themselves reported in a screening survey and a study questionnaire. For ImmuneRACE Cohort 3, a participant was defined as recovered based on two consecutive negative NP/OP PCR tests, clearance by a healthcare professional, or resolution of symptoms. In the prospective study, mobile phlebotomists collected whole blood, serum and a nasopharyngeal or oropharyngeal swab from each participant. Over a roughly 2-month period, participants in the prospective study had the option of providing additional blood draws and questionnaires. Before DNA extraction, blood samples from the prospective study were shipped at room temperature or frozen.

TCRbeta CDR3 regions were amplified from genomic DNA using the immunoSEQ Assay, a bias-controlled multiplex PCR. As for the authors' bioinformatics: Nucleated cell counts per sample were estimated from amplification of reference gene primers within the assay. To quantify the absolute abundance of each unique TCRbeta CDR3 rearrangement, sequence reads were collapsed and filtered. For each sample, productive Simpson clonality was calculated as the square root of Simpson's diversity index across productive rearrangements. Imported from immuneACCESS, the table was reduced by TCRdb to in-frame sequences with V and J called. These copies leave out some clones; in studies compared against another copy, an unresolved V gene accounts for under half, and the cause of the remainder is not known. V and J calls and clone size follow that table, whereas D and trimming were derived from the DNA. The sample table lists roughly 370,000 clones, 87% of them with a count of one. The ten largest account for approximately 9.3% of the sample.

The source material was PBMCs or T cells enriched from blood (not recorded which). The sequence is built from TRBV5-1 and TRBJ2-5, with the D gene uncertain. This TCR was sampled from a woman aged 45-60 years who had recovered from COVID-19. The DNA sequence reads TGCGCCAGCAGCTTGGTCTTCCAAGAGACCCAGTACTTC. It codes for CASSLVFQETQYF.